These T cell receptor beta chains were read from a single sample in a study of cytomegalovirus exposure and HLA in healthy donors. Using immunoSEQ multiplex PCR, the repertoire was profiled, and TCRdb retains in-frame clones only, with some absent. The data show 150,000 to 200,000 clones, over 80% seen once. The sample taken for sequencing was PBMCs. All receptors come from a young man in good health and CMV-seropositive. Both conserved end residues are part of each CDR3. The D gene is left open where the match is weak. Clone size is shown for a subset of rows, as once, few, many or a class of expanded clone.

-	TRBJ2-1	TRBV4-3	TRBD2	CASSPQRGSYNEQFF	TGCGCCAGCAGCCCCCAGCGGGGTTCCTACAATGAGCAGTTCTTC
-	TRBJ1-3	TRBV27	-	CASRAGVGLTGNTIYF	TGTGCCAGCAGGGCAGGGGTGGGTTTAACTGGAAACACCATATATTTT
-	TRBJ1-2	TRBV18	TRBD1	CASSGQGAVNGYTF	TGTGCCAGCTCAGGACAGGGTGCTGTCAATGGCTACACCTTC
-	TRBJ2-7	TRBV5-1	TRBD1	CASSFAGQGYEQYF	TGCGCCAGCAGCTTTGCGGGACAGGGGTACGAGCAGTACTTC
once	TRBJ1-2	TRBV4-1	TRBD1	CASSQVQGDYGYTF	TGCGCCAGCAGCCAAGTGCAGGGGGACTATGGCTACACCTTC
-	TRBJ1-2	TRBV7-2	TRBD1	CASSSGQGRNYGYTF	TGTGCCAGCAGCAGCGGACAGGGCCGAAACTATGGCTACACCTTC
-	TRBJ1-1	TRBV7-9	-	CASSYGGEGTEAFF	TGTGCCAGCAGCTATGGCGGGGAAGGTACTGAAGCTTTCTTT
-	TRBJ1-4	TRBV7-6	-	CASSLESTANEKLFF	TGTGCCAGCAGCTTAGAATCGACTGCTAATGAAAAACTGTTTTTT
-	TRBJ2-7	TRBV29-1	TRBD1	CSVDSDRDYEQYF	TGCAGCGTTGATTCGGACAGGGACTACGAGCAGTACTTC
-	TRBJ2-7	TRBV30	-	CAWSQGSYEQYF	TGTGCCTGGAGTCAGGGGTCCTACGAGCAGTACTTC
once	TRBJ2-7	TRBV4-3	-	CASSQGTGRPYEQYF	TGCGCCAGCAGCCAAGGAACAGGAAGGCCCTACGAGCAGTACTTC
-	TRBJ2-7	TRBV2	-	CASSGPGGGYEQYF	TGTGCCAGCAGCGGCCCGGGGGGCGGATACGAGCAGTACTTC
-	TRBJ2-3	TRBV5-1	-	CASSFPRTDTYTDTQYF	TGCGCCAGCAGCTTCCCACGGACAGATACTTACACAGATACGCAGTATTTT
-	TRBJ2-1	TRBV7-6	-	CASSLSVSDEQFF	TGTGCCAGCAGCTTAAGTGTTAGCGATGAGCAGTTCTTC
-	TRBJ2-2	TRBV7-8	TRBD2	CASSFGLADSSDTGELFF	TGTGCCAGCAGCTTTGGACTAGCGGATTCGAGCGACACCGGGGAGCTGTTTTTT
few	TRBJ1-5	TRBV2	-	CASSRGSGNQPQHF	TGTGCCAGCAGCAGGGGATCGGGCAATCAGCCCCAGCATTTT
-	TRBJ1-2	TRBV27	-	CASSYLGHSYGYTF	TGTGCCAGCAGTTACCTGGGGCACAGCTATGGCTACACCTTC
-	TRBJ1-2	TRBV7-8	-	CASSLGIGGYGYTF	TGTGCCAGCAGCTTAGGGATAGGGGGCTATGGCTACACCTTC
-	TRBJ1-2	TRBV18	-	CASSSGSNYGYTF	TGTGCCAGCTCATCCGGGTCCAACTATGGCTACACCTTC
-	TRBJ1-2	TRBV5-4	-	CASSFNREGYGYTF	TGTGCCAGCAGCTTCAACAGGGAAGGCTATGGCTACACCTTC
-	TRBJ2-7	TRBV18	TRBD2	CASSPQLLRGASYEQYF	TGTGCCAGCTCACCACAGCTTTTGCGGGGGGCCTCCTACGAGCAGTACTTC
once	TRBJ2-7	TRBV7-2	-	CASSLASESSYEQYF	TGTGCCAGCAGCTTAGCTAGCGAGAGCTCCTACGAGCAGTACTTC
-	TRBJ2-7	TRBV27	TRBD1	CASSLTPGTGGYEQYF	TGTGCCAGCAGCCTAACCCCCGGGACAGGGGGTTACGAGCAGTACTTC
-	TRBJ1-5	TRBV7-2	-	CASSPQGNQPQHF	TGTGCCAGCAGCCCCCAGGGCAATCAGCCCCAGCATTTT
-	TRBJ1-2	TRBV9	TRBD1	CASSVGGTGGKYGYTF	TGTGCCAGCAGCGTAGGCGGGACAGGGGGAAAGTATGGCTACACCTTC
-	TRBJ2-2	TRBV18	TRBD2	CASSPRSGGATGELFF	TGTGCCAGCTCACCACGAAGCGGGGGGGCGACCGGGGAGCTGTTTTTT
-	TRBJ1-4	TRBV9	-	CASSASGATNEKLFF	TGTGCCAGCAGCGCCTCAGGGGCTACTAATGAAAAACTGTTTTTT
-	TRBJ2-3	TRBV12-5	-	CASGSPGSGSSTDTQYF	TGTGCTAGTGGTTCCCCCGGGAGCGGCTCTAGCACAGATACGCAGTATTTT
-	TRBJ2-7	TRBV5-5	-	CASSLGIGYEQYF	TGTGCCAGCAGCCTCGGGATCGGGTACGAGCAGTACTTC
once	TRBJ1-3	TRBV11-2	-	CASSFAQDTIYF	TGTGCCAGCAGCTTTGCCCAGGACACCATATATTTT
-	TRBJ1-2	TRBV18	TRBD1	CASSPGGQGGYGYTF	TGTGCCAGCTCACCAGGCGGACAGGGCGGCTATGGCTACACCTTC
-	TRBJ1-1	TRBV9	TRBD1	CASSTGQPNTEAFF	TGTGCCAGCAGCACGGGACAGCCGAACACTGAAGCTTTCTTT
-	TRBJ1-5	TRBV7-6	-	CASSSLDQPQHF	TGTGCCAGCAGTTCCTTAGATCAGCCCCAGCATTTT
-	TRBJ2-7	TRBV2	-	CASSDRLEANYEQYF	TGTGCCAGCAGTGACCGACTGGAAGCCAACTACGAGCAGTACTTC
-	TRBJ2-1	TRBV10-2	TRBD1	CASSPVVRQGHNEQFF	TGCGCCAGCAGCCCCGTAGTTAGACAGGGTCACAATGAGCAGTTCTTC
-	TRBJ2-7	TRBV5-1	TRBD2	CASSRTSGSSYEQYF	TGCGCCAGCAGTCGGACTAGCGGAAGCTCCTACGAGCAGTACTTC
-	TRBJ2-1	TRBV4-1	-	CASSPRSGLTYNEQFF	TGCGCCAGCAGCCCACGATCGGGACTCACCTACAATGAGCAGTTCTTC
-	TRBJ2-3	TRBV5-1	TRBD2	CASSLIPAGGSTDTQYF	TGCGCCAGCAGCTTGATCCCAGCGGGGGGTAGCACAGATACGCAGTATTTT
-	TRBJ2-7	TRBV11-2	-	CASSLGGGRSYEQYF	TGTGCCAGCAGCTTAGGCGGGGGCCGTTCCTACGAGCAGTACTTC
-	TRBJ2-2	TRBV28	-	CASVPGNTGELFF	TGTGCCAGCGTTCCCGGGAACACCGGGGAGCTGTTTTTT
-	TRBJ1-1	TRBV9	-	CASSVAGNTEAFF	TGTGCCAGCAGCGTAGCCGGGAACACTGAAGCTTTCTTT
-	TRBJ2-1	TRBV11-3	TRBD2	CASSSRGTGGIYNEQFF	TGTGCCAGCAGCTCTCGGGGAACGGGGGGGATATACAATGAGCAGTTCTTC
-	TRBJ1-1	TRBV5-6	TRBD1	CASSLDRVEAFF	TGTGCCAGCAGCCTCGACAGGGTTGAAGCTTTCTTT
-	TRBJ1-2	TRBV18	TRBD1	CASSSQGRRYGYTF	TGTGCCAGCTCATCACAGGGGAGGCGTTATGGCTACACCTTC
-	TRBJ1-2	TRBV27	-	CASSLGRTNYGYTF	TGTGCCAGCAGTTTGGGCAGAACCAACTATGGCTACACCTTC
-	TRBJ2-7	TRBV29-1	TRBD2	CSVEGLTSGDYEQYF	TGCAGCGTTGAGGGCTTGACTAGCGGGGACTACGAGCAGTACTTC